The sequence of this TCR beta chain was determined in a study of blood T cell repertoires in COVID-19. Overall study context: Spain, Italy and the United States supplied samples that represented acute and convalescent COVID-19.

V dropped 4 bases and J dropped 7; count of bases not matched to a gene: 4. Germline V gene lookup returns CDR1 SGHAT and CDR2 FQNNGV. The CDR3 covers 14 residues. In the authors' workflow: It was from reference gene primer amplification that nucleated cell counts were estimated. The table came from immunoSEQ multiplex PCR; TCRdb's copy has only in-frame clones and leaves some out. V, J and clone size derive from that table, while D and trimming were established from the DNA sequence. The table has about 440,000 clones, about 87% seen once. The Seattle patients, enrolled during active infection, were followed longitudinally.

This rearrangement joins TRBV11-2 to TRBJ1-4; 9 bases match TRBD1. Sample: peripheral blood. The receptor's source is a woman between 50 and 59 years old with COVID-19, enrolled during active disease. The CDR3 protein is CASSSVTGGEKLFF. The CDR3 DNA is TGTGCCAGCAGCTCGGTGACAGGGGGTGAAAAACTGTTTTTT.